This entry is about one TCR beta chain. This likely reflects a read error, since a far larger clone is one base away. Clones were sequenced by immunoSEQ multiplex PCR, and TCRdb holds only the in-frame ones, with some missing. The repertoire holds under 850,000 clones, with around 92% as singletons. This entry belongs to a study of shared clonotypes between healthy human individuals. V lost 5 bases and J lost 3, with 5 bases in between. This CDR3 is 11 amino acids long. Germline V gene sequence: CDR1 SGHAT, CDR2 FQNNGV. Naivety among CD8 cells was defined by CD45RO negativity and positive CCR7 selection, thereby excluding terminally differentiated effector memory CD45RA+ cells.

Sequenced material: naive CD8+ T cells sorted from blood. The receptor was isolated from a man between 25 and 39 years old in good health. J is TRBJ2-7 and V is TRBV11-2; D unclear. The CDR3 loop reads CASSNNYEQYF. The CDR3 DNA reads TGTGCCAGCAGCAACAACTACGAGCAGTACTTC.